The 19 T cell receptor beta chains given below trace back to one sample, sequenced in a study of CD8+ T cells in alopecia areata. Regarding treatment: oral pan-JAK inhibitor, 5-10 mg twice daily. cDNA prepared by RNA extraction and subsequent reverse transcription served as the template for sequencing. Produced via immunoSEQ multiplex PCR; TCRdb's table is partial and in-frame only. The data show around 190,000 clones, under 70% seen once. This material consisted of CD4+ T cells sorted from blood, taken at week 4, from a patient treated with tofacitinib. The receptor source for this set is a human donor with alopecia areata.

This clone appeared once. V and J are TRBV2 and TRBJ1-4, with unresolved D. The CDR3 covers 12 residues. Germline V lookup: CDR1 SNHLY, CDR2 FYNNEI. The V and J ends lost 5 bases and 11 bases respectively, with 12 bases between them. This chain's CDR3 is CASSLAGEKLFF. In DNA, the CDR3 is TGTGCCAGCAGTTTGGCAGGTGAGAAACTGTTTTTT.

This chain links TRBV2 with TRBJ2-2; no firm D call. This CDR3 region has 15 residues. The ends were cut back, 4 bases at V and 3 bases at J, with 12 bases in the middle. In germline, CDR1 is SNHLY, CDR2 FYNNEI. The CDR3 here is CASSVYTFYTGELFF. The DNA for the CDR3 is TGTGCCAGCAGTGTTTACACGTTTTACACCGGGGAGCTGTTTTTT.

This chain uses TRBV7-8 with TRBJ2-7; D is perhaps TRBD1 or TRBD2 (5 bases each). Germline V gene data show CDR1 as SGHVS and CDR2 as FQNEAQ. V lost 5 bases and J lost 0, with 14 bases in between. This CDR3 spans 15 amino acids. CDR3 sequence: CASSVTGTDSYEQYF. CDR3 sequence (DNA): TGTGCCAGCAGCGTCACCGGGACGGACTCCTACGAGCAGTACTTC.

J is TRBJ1-2 and V is TRBV4-3; D may be TRBD1 (5 bases). CDR1 and CDR2 (germline): LGHNA, YSLEER. Trimming removed 0 bases at V and 5 bases at J, with 19 bases between. The CDR3 is made up of 17 amino acids. The CDR3 DNA sequence: TGCGCCAGCAGCCAAGATAGGACCGGGACGGCCTTTTATGGCTACACCTTC. This sequence encodes CASSQDRTGTAFYGYTF.

The chain combines TRBV2 with TRBJ1-2; unclear D gene. Trimming stripped 0 bases from V and 8 bases from J, with 13 bases between. The CDR3 length is 14 residues. The germline V gene has CDR1 SNHLY and CDR2 FYNNEI. CDR3: CASSEAPVVGGYTF. In nucleotides, the CDR3 is TGTGCCAGCAGTGAAGCACCGGTGGTGGGCGGCTACACCTTC.

The V and J genes are TRBV28 and TRBJ2-2; D not certain. Germline V gene lookup returns CDR1 MDHEN and CDR2 SYDVKM. The CDR3 is made up of 14 amino acids. Trimming took off 3 bases at V and 9 bases at J, with 14 bases between the two ends. CDR3 amino acids: CASSLITPARELFF. The CDR3 DNA reads TGTGCCAGCAGTTTGATTACACCAGCCCGGGAGCTGTTTTTT. The full variable domain, its missing parts supplied by reference TRBV28 and TRBJ2-2, is DVKVTQSSRYLVKRTGEKVFLECVQDMDHENMFWYRQDPGLGLRLIYFSYDVKMKEKGDIPEGYSVSREKKERFSLILESASTNQTSMYLCASSLITPARELFFGEGSRLTVL.

This sequence joins TRBV7-9 and TRBJ1-2; D is perhaps TRBD1 (5 bases). The V gene's germline CDR1 is SEHNR and CDR2 FQNEAQ (reference sequence). The CDR3 consists of 15 residues. V was shortened by 1 base and J by 9 bases, with 18 bases between the two germline ends. CDR3 nucleotides: TGTGCCAGCAGCTTAGGTGGCCAGGGCGCCTCTTGCTACACCTTC. It is translated as CASSLGGQGASCYTF.

This chain links TRBV29-1 with TRBJ1-4; maybe TRBD1 (5 bases). The CDR3 has 10 amino acids. Trimming took 7 bases from V and 7 from J, leaving 7 bases between them. Germline V lookup: CDR1 SQVTM, CDR2 ANQGSEA. The chain's CDR3 is CSAGVEKLFF. Written as DNA, the CDR3 is TGCAGCGCGGGGGTTGAAAAACTGTTTTTT.

The chain combines TRBV4-2 with TRBJ1-5; D gene uncertain. The CDR3 totals 15 residues. Germline V gives CDR1 LGHNA, CDR2 YNFKEQ. V was cut by 4 bases and J by 2 bases, with 12 bases left in between. The CDR3 region has the DNA TGTGCCAGCAGCCGTGTTTTTGGGGGCAATCAGCCCCAGCATTTT. Translating gives CASSRVFGGNQPQHF.

The J gene is TRBJ2-7, the V gene TRBV5-6; D gene ambiguous. The CDR3 consists of 13 residues. Trimming cost V 0 bases and J 3 bases, with 7 bases left between them. Germline V gene lookup returns CDR1 SGHDT and CDR2 YYEEEE. The CDR3 protein is CASSLDSDYEQYF. DNA for the CDR3: TGTGCCAGCAGCTTGGACTCAGACTACGAGCAGTACTTC. The full variable domain, with the rest looked up from reference TRBV5-6 and TRBJ2-7, is DAGVTQSPTHLIKTRGQQVTLRCSPKSGHDTVSWYQQALGQGPQFIFQYYEEEERQRGNFPDRFSGHQFPNYSSELNVNALLLGDSALYLCASSLDSDYEQYFGPGTRLTVT.

The chain is built from TRBV5-4 and TRBJ2-5; D is undetermined. This CDR3 region has 13 residues. Per the germline V gene, CDR1 is SGHNT and CDR2 is YYREEE (reference sequence). The germline V and J ends were trimmed by 0 bases and 4 bases, with 7 bases remaining between them. The CDR3 nucleotides are TGTGCCAGCAGCTTGGCAGATTCAGAGACCCAGTACTTC. Protein: CASSLADSETQYF.

This clone came up a few times. J is TRBJ2-1 and V is TRBV30, with D perhaps matching TRBD2 (5 bases). V dropped 4 bases and J dropped 9 bases, with 16 bases sitting between them. Per the germline V gene, CDR1 is GTSNPN and CDR2 is SVGIG (reference sequence). The CDR3 is 13 amino acids. The CDR3, as DNA: TGTGCCTGGACCCGATCCTGGGGAGCTGAGCAGTTCTTC. Residues: CAWTRSWGAEQFF.

V usage is TRBV27 and J usage is TRBJ2-5; TRBD2 agrees at 9 bases. The CDR3 is 15 amino acids. In germline, CDR1 is MNHEY, CDR2 SMNVEV (reference sequence). J was trimmed by 4 bases and V by 10 bases; bases with no gene match: 13. The CDR3 DNA sequence: TGTGCCACCCTGAATCTAGCGGGACCTCTAGAGACCCAGTACTTC. This sequence encodes CATLNLAGPLETQYF.

This chain uses TRBV18 with TRBJ1-6; D remains unclear. This CDR3 has 16 residues. Looked up from germline, CDR1 is KGHSH and CDR2 is LQKENI. V lost 3 bases and J 9 bases, leaving 18 bases between the germline ends. CDR3 nucleotide sequence: TGTGCCAGCTCACCCAGATCACAACCGGAGTCTTCACCCCTCCACTTT. This translates into CASSPRSQPESSPLHF.

The J gene is TRBJ1-5, the V gene TRBV4-1, with D unclear. V was cut by 4 bases and J by 2 bases, with 9 bases left in between. The CDR3 extends over 14 amino acids. CDR1 is MGHRA and CDR2 is YSYEKL in the germline V gene. The CDR3 DNA reads as TGCGCCAGCAGCCTAACGCGGGGCAATCAGCCCCAGCATTTT. This encodes CASSLTRGNQPQHF.

The rearrangement joins TRBV7-2 to TRBJ2-2, with no clear D. Germline CDR1 reads SGHTA; CDR2 reads FQGNSA. This CDR3 contains 16 residues. V gave up 3 bases and J gave up 5 bases, with 16 bases separating them. The CDR3 DNA reads as TGTGCCAGCAGCTTCCCTCCAATGGTTGGGACCGGGGAGCTGTTTTTT. Its protein product is CASSFPPMVGTGELFF.

On this clone itself: One end of the junction fails to match germline, which may point to a read error. The rearrangement uses TRBV7-7 and TRBJ2-5, with a tentative D call TRBD2 (6 bases). Per germline, CDR1 SSHAT and CDR2 FNYEAQ (reference sequence). CDR3 length equals 15 residues. The CDR3 spells CASSDGGVYQETQYF. The DNA of the CDR3 is TGTGCTAGCAGTGACGGCGGGGTGTACCAAGAGACCCAGTACTTC.

The genes are TRBV6-5 and TRBJ2-2, with 9 bases matching TRBD2. This CDR3 contains 15 residues. Trimming at V came to 7 bases and at J to 1 base, leaving 4 bases not matched to a gene. The germline V gene has CDR1 MNHEY and CDR2 SVGAGI. CDR3 bases: TGTGCCAGCACTAGCGGGGCGCTGAACACCGGGGAGCTGTTTTTT. This codes for CASTSGALNTGELFF.

This chain uses TRBV18 with TRBJ1-2; 7 positions agree with TRBD1. CDR3 size: 14 residues. J was trimmed by 4 bases and V by 3 bases; bases with no gene match: 5. Germline CDR1 is KGHSH and CDR2 is LQKENI. The CDR3 region is CASSPARDSYGYTF. The CDR3 DNA reads TGTGCCAGCTCACCTGCCCGGGACAGCTATGGCTACACCTTC.